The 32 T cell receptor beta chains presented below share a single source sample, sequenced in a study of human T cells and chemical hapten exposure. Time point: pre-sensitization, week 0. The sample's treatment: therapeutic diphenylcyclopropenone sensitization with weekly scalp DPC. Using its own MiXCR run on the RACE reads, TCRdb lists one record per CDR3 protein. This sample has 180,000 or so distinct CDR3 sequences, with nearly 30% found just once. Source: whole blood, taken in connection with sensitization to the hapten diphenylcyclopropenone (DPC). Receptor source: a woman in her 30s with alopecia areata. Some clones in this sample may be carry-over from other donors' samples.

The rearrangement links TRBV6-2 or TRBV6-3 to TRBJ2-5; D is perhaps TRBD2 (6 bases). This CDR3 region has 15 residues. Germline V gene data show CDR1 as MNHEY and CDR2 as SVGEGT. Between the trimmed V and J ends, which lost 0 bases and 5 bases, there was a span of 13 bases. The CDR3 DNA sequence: TGTGCCAGCAGTTACTCGACTCTAGCGACCGAGACCCAGTACTTC. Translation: CASSYSTLATETQYF.

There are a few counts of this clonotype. The CDR3 DNA reads as TGTGCCAGCTCCACCCCGGGGGGGAATTTAGATACGCAGTATTTT. This translates into CASSTPGGNLDTQYF. The V gene is TRBV11-2, the J gene TRBJ2-3; 8 positions match TRBD2. With V trimmed by 8 bases and J by 5 bases, 12 bases remained unmatched. The CDR3 consists of 15 residues. Germline lookup yields CDR1 SGHAT and CDR2 FQNNGV.

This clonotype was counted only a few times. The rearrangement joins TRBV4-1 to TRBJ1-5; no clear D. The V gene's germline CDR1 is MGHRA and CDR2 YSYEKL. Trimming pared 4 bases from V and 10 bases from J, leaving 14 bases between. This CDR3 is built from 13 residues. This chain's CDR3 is CASSLGSFDPQHF. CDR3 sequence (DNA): TGCGCCAGCAGCCTAGGATCCTTTGATCCCCAGCATTTT.

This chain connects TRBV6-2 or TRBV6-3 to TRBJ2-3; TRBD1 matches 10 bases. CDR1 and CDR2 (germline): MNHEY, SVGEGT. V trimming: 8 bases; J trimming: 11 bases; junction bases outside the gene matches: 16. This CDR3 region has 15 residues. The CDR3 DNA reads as TGTGCCAGCGGACAGACAGGGGGCGATATCGGTGGGCAGTATTTT. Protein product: CASGQTGGDIGGQYF.

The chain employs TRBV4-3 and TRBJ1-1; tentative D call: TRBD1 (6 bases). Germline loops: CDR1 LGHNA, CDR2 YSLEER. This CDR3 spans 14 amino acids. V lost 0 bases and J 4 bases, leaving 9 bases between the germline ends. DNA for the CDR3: TGCGCCAGCAGCCAAGAAGGGGGGCGCACTGAAGCTTTCTTT. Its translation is CASSQEGGRTEAFF.

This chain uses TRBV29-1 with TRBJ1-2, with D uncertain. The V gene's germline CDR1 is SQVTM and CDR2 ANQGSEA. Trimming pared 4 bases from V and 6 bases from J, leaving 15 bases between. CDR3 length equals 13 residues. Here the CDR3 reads CSVARGMTDGYTF. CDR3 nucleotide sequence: TGCAGCGTTGCTCGGGGAATGACTGATGGCTACACCTTC.

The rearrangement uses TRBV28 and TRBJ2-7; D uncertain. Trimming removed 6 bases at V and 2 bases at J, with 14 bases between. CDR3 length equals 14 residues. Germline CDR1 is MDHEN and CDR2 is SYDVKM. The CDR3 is CASSSDGPPYEQYF. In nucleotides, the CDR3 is TGTGCCAGCAGCAGTGACGGACCCCCCTACGAGCAGTACTTC.

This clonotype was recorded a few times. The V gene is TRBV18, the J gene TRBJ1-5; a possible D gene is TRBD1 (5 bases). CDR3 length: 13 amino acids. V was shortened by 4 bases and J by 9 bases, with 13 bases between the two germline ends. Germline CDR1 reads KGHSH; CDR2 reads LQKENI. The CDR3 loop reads CASSLNRSGPQHF. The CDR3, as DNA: TGTGCCAGCTCACTCAACAGGTCTGGGCCCCAGCATTTT.

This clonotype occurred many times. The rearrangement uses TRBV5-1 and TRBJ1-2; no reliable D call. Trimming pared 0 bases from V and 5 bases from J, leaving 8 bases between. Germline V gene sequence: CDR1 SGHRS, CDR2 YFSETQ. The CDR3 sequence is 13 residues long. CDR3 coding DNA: TGCGCCAGCAGCTTGGACGGAGAATATGGCTACACCTTC. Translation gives CASSLDGEYGYTF.

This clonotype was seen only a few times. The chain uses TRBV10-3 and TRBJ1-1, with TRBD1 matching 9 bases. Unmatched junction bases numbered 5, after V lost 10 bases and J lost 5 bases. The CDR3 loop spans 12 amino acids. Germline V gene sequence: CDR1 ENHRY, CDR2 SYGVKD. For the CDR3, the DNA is TGTGCCAGTGGGGACAGGGCGACTGAAGCTTTCTTT. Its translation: CASGDRATEAFF.

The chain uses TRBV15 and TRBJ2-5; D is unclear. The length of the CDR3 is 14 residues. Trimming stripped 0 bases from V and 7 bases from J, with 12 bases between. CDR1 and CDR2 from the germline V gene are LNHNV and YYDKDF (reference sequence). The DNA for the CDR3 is TGTGCCACCAGCAGAGACACCGGATCAGGGACCCAGTACTTC. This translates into CATSRDTGSGTQYF.

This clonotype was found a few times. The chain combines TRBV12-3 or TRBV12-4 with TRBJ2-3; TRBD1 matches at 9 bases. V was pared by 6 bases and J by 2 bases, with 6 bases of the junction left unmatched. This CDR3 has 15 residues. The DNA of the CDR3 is TGTGCCAGCAGGCGACAGGGGGACCCCACAGATACGCAGTATTTT. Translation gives CASRRQGDPTDTQYF.

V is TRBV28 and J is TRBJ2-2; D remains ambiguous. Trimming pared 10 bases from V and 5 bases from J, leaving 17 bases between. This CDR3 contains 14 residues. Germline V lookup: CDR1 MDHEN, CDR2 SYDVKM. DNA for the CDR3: TGTGCCACGTACCGGGCCCCTGGGACCGGGGAGCTGTTTTTT. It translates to CATYRAPGTGELFF.

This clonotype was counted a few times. The CDR3 is CASSEQRGRAWEQFF. CDR3 nucleotides: TGTGCCAGCAGTGAACAGCGCGGGAGGGCCTGGGAGCAGTTCTTC. The chain is built from TRBV2 and TRBJ2-1; 9 bases are shared with TRBD2. This CDR3 comprises 15 residues. Trimming at V came to 2 bases and at J to 10 bases, leaving 9 bases not matched to a gene. CDR1 and CDR2 (germline): SNHLY, FYNNEI.

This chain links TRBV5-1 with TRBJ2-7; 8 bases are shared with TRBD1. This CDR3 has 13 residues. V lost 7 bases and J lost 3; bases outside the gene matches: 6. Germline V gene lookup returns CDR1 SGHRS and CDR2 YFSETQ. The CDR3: CASRSGGGYEQYF. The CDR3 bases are TGCGCCAGCCGCTCAGGGGGCGGCTACGAGCAGTACTTC.

Here the CDR3 reads CASSAHRDGDQETQYF. Written as DNA, the CDR3 is TGTGCCAGCAGTGCGCACAGGGATGGGGACCAAGAGACCCAGTACTTC. The rearrangement joins TRBV6-1 to TRBJ2-5; a possible D gene is TRBD1 (6 bases). The CDR3 is 16 residues long. CDR1 MNHNS and CDR2 SASEGT come from the germline V gene. The ends were cut back, 4 bases at V and 0 bases at J, with 15 bases in the middle.

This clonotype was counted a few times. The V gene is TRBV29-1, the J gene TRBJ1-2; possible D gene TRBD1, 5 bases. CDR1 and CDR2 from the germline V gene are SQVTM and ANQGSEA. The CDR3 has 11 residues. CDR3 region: CSCEGYYGYTF. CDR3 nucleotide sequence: TGCAGTTGCGAGGGGTACTATGGCTACACCTTC. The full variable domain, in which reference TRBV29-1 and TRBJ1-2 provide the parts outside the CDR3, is SAVISQKPSRDICQRGTSLTIQCQVDSQVTMMFWYRQQPGQSLTLIATANQGSEATYESGFVIDKFPISRPNLTFSTLTVSNMSPEDSSIYLCSCEGYYGYTFGSGTRLTVV.

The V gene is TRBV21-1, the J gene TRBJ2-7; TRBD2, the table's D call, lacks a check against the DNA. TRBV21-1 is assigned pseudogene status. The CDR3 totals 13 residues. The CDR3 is CASSKRKRGEQYF. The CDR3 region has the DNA TGTGCCAGCAGCAAAAGGAAGCGCGGGGAGCAGTACTTC.

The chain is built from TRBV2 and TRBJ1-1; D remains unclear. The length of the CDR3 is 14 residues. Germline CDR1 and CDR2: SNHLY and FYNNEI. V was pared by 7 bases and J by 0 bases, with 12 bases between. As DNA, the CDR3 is TGTGCCAGCAAGACACTGATAATGAACACTGAAGCTTTCTTT. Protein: CASKTLIMNTEAFF.

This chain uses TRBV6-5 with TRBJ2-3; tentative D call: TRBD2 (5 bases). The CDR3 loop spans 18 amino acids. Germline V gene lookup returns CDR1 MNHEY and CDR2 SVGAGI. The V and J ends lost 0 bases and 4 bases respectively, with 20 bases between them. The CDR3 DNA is TGTGCCAGCAGTTACTCGAGGGTCACCCCTCGCGGAGCAGATACGCAGTATTTT. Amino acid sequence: CASSYSRVTPRGADTQYF.

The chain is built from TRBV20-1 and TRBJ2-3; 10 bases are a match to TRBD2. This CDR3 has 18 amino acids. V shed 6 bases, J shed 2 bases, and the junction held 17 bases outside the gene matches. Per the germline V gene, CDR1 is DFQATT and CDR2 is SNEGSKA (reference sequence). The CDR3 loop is CSANPGASGGRYTDTQYF. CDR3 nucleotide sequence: TGCAGTGCCAACCCTGGGGCTAGCGGGGGCCGATACACAGATACGCAGTATTTT.

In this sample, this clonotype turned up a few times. CDR3 nucleotides: TGTGCCAGCAGCGTCGAAGCGGGGGGGGTCTACAATGAGCAGTTCTTC. Residues: CASSVEAGGVYNEQFF. The chain joins TRBV9 to TRBJ2-1; 10 bases fit TRBD2. Germline lookup yields CDR1 SGDLS and CDR2 YYNGEE. The V and J ends lost 2 bases and 3 bases, in that order; junction bases with no gene match: 5. CDR3 size: 16 residues.

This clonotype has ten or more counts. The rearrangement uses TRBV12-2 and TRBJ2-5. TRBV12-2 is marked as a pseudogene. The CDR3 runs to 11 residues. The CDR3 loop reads CASRSSETQYF. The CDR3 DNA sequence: TGTGCAAGTCGCTCTTCCGAGACCCAGTACTTC.

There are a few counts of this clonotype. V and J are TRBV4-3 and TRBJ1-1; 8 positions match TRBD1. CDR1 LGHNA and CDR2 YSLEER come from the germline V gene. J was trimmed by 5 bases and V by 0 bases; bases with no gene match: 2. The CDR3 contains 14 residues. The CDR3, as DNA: TGCGCCAGCAGCCAAGACAGGGGGCGGACTGAAGCTTTCTTT. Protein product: CASSQDRGRTEAFF.

In nucleotides, the CDR3 is TGCGCCAGCAGCCCTGGAGGTCTAGCGCACAATGAGCAGTTCTTC. Encoded protein: CASSPGGLAHNEQFF. The chain couples TRBV5-1 to TRBJ2-1, with D perhaps TRBD2 (6 bases). CDR3 length: 15 residues. Trimming shortened V by 4 bases and J by 5 bases, and 16 bases separated the two germline ends. Germline assignment: CDR1 SGHRS and CDR2 YFSETQ.

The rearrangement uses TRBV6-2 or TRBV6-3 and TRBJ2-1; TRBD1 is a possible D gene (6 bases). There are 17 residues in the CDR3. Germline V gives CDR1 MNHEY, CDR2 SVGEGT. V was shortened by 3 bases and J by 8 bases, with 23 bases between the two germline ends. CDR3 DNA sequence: TGTGCCAGCAGTTATCGGACAGTTATGACGGTGGTGGATGAGCAGTTCTTC. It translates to CASSYRTVMTVVDEQFF.

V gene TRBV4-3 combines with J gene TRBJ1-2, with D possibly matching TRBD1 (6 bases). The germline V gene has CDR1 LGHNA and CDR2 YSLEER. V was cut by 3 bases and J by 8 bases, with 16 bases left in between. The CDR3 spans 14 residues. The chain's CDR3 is CASSQVSRGGGYTF. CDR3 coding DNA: TGCGCCAGCAGCCAGGTATCCAGGGGTGGCGGCTACACCTTC.

The CDR3 loop is CASSLRTGYSNQPQHF. CDR3 bases: TGTGCCAGCAGTTTACGTACAGGGTATAGCAATCAGCCCCAGCATTTT. This chain uses TRBV28 with TRBJ1-5; TRBD1 might be the D (6 bases). CDR1 and CDR2 from the germline V gene are MDHEN and SYDVKM. V lost 2 bases to trimming and J lost 0 bases, with 11 bases between them. The CDR3 length is 16 residues.

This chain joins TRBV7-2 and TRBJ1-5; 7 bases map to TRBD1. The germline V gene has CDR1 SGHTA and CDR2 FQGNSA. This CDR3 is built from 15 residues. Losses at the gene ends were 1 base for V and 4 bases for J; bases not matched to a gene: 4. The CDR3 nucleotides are TGTGCCAGCAGCTTAGAGACAGGGCCTAATCAGCCCCAGCATTTT. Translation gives CASSLETGPNQPQHF.

CDR3 nucleotides: TGCAGCGTAGGACAGGGGAACCTAGAATCGACCCAGTACTTC. Translated, it gives CSVGQGNLESTQYF. The J gene is TRBJ2-5, the V gene TRBV29-1; 9 bases are shared with TRBD1. With V trimmed by 6 bases and J by 7 bases, 12 bases remained unmatched. Germline assignment: CDR1 SQVTM and CDR2 ANQGSEA. The CDR3 is 14 amino acids.

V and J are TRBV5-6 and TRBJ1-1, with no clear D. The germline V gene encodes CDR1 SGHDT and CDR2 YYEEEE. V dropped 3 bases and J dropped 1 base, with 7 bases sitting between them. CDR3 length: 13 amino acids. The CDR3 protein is CASSWRENTEAFF. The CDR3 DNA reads TGTGCCAGCAGCTGGAGGGAGAACACTGAAGCTTTCTTT.

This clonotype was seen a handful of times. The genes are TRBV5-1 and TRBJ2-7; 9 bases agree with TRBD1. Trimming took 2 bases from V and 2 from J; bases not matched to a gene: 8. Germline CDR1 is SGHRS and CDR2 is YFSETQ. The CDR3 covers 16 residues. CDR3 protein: CASSLIPGQGTYEQYF. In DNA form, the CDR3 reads TGCGCCAGCAGCTTAATACCGGGACAGGGCACCTACGAGCAGTACTTC.